This TCR beta chain emerged from a study of CD8 T cells in ankylosing spondylitis. There are 16 residues in the CDR3. Germline V CDR1 and CDR2: SGHRS, YFSETQ. V was shortened by 4 bases and J by 1 base, with 15 bases between the two germline ends. Quantitative molecular-barcoded 5'-RACE generated the TCR beta libraries. TCRdb called the 5' RACE reads again in MiXCR, with one record for every CDR3 protein. Of approximately 24,000 distinct CDR3 sequences listed, roughly 13% are singletons. Study-level findings and limits: Earlier authors reported some of these motif variants in reactive arthritis synovial fluid and blood. Matched ankylosing spondylitis synovial fluid reportedly contained a significantly enriched population of disease-linked clones.

This clonotype was recorded many times. Its antigen is undetermined. The V and J genes are TRBV5-1 and TRBJ1-3; D possibly corresponds to TRBD1 (5 bases). The clonotype comes from a male donor with ankylosing spondylitis or in good health (not recorded which). What was sequenced was blood. In nucleotides, the CDR3 is TGCGCCAGCAGCCAAGGCCGCGGGGGATCTGGAAACACCATATATTTT. It encodes CASSQGRGGSGNTIYF.